The T cell receptor beta chain under discussion was sequenced for a study of T cells in Graves' hyperthyroidism and ophthalmopathy. This clonotype came up many times. Its antigen remains unknown. V lost 0 bases and J lost 3, with 11 bases in between. CDR1 and CDR2 from the germline V gene are SEHNR and FQNEAQ (reference sequence). The CDR3 covers 15 residues. Not enrolled were patients with uncontrolled infection, other autoimmune disease, pregnancy or lactation. Thyroid ultrasound and orbital computed tomography, with clinical symptoms and serum thyroxine and TRAb, informed diagnoses. Study results and caveats: Within blood appeared most thyroid clonotypes that had expanded above 0.001.

There were TCR beta CDR3 regions amplified from RNA transcripts. Researchers ran a first-round RT-PCR on the TCR CDR3 using the HTBI primer set. TCRdb analysed the multiplex PCR reads with MiXCR anew, one entry per CDR3 protein. The sample carries 650,000 to 800,000 distinct CDR3 sequences, about 45% recorded once. The clonotype originates from an adult man with Graves' disease, either hyperthyroidism or ophthalmopathy (not recorded which). The V call is TRBV7-9, the J call TRBJ2-5; D unresolved. Specimen: peripheral blood or thyroid tissue (not recorded which). Here the CDR3 DNA reads TGTGCCAGCAGCTTAGCCCTCCCCTCCAAAGAGACCCAGTACTTC. Its protein product is CASSLALPSKETQYF.